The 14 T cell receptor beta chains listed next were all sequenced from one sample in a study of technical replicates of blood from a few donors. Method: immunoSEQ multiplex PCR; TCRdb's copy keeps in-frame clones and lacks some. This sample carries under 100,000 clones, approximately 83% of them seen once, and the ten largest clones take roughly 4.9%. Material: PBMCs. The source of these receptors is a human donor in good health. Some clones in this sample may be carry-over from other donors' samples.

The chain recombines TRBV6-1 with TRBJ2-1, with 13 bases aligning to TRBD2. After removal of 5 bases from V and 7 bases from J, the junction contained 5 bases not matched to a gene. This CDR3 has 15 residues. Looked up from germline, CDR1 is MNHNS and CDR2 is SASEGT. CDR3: CASSPGTSGTNEQFF. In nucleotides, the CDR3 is TGTGCCAGCAGTCCCGGGACTAGCGGGACGAATGAGCAGTTCTTC.

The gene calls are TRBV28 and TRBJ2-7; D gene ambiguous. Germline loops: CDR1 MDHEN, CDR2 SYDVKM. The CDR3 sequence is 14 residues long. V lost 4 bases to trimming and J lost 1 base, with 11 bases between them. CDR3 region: CASSSPVQSYEQYF. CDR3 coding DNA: TGTGCCAGCAGTTCGCCCGTCCAGTCCTACGAGCAGTACTTC. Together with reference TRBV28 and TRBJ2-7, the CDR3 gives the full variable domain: DVKVTQSSRYLVKRTGEKVFLECVQDMDHENMFWYRQDPGLGLRLIYFSYDVKMKEKGDIPEGYSVSREKKERFSLILESASTNQTSMYLCASSSPVQSYEQYFGPGTRLTVT.

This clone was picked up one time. Here the CDR3 reads CASSPQNYNEQFF. In DNA form, the CDR3 reads TGTGCCAGCTCACCTCAGAATTACAATGAGCAGTTCTTC. V is TRBV18 and J is TRBJ2-1; D call uncertain. Between the trimmed V and J ends, which lost 3 bases and 4 bases, there was a span of 7 bases. The CDR3 length is 13 residues. CDR1 is KGHSH and CDR2 is LQKENI in the germline V gene.

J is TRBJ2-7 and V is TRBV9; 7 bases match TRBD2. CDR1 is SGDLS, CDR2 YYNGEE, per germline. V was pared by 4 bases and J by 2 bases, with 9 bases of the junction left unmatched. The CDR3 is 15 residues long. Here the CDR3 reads CASSPPLAAPYEQYF. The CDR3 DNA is TGTGCCAGCAGCCCCCCGCTAGCGGCCCCCTACGAGCAGTACTTC.

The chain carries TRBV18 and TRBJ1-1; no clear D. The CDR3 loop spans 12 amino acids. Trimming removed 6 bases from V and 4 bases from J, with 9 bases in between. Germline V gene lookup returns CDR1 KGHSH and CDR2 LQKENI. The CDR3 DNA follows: TGTGCCAGCTCCTTTAGAGGCACTGAAGCTTTCTTT. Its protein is CASSFRGTEAFF.

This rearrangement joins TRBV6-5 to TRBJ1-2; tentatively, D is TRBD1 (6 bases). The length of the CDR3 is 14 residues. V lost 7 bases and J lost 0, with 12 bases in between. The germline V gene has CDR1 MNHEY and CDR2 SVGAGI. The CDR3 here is CASTRGRTNYGYTF. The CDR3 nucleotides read TGTGCCAGCACCAGGGGAAGAACTAACTATGGCTACACCTTC.

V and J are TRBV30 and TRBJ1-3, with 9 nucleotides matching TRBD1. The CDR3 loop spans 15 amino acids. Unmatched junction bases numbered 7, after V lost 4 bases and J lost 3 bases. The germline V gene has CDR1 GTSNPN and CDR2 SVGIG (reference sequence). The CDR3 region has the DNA TGTGCCTGGACGGCCCCGGGACAGGGTGGAAACACCATATATTTT. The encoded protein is CAWTAPGQGGNTIYF.

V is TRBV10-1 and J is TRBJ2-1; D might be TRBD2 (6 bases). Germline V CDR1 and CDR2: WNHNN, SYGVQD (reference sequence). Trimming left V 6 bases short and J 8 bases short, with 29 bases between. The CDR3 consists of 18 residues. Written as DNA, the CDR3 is TGCGCCAGCAGCGAATCGTCCAGGGAACGGGAGAACTTCTATGAGCAGTTCTTC. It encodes CASSESSRERENFYEQFF.

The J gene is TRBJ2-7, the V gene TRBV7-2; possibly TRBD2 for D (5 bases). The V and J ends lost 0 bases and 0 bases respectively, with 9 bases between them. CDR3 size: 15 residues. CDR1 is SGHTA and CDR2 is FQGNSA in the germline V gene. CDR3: CASSLAGGHSYEQYF. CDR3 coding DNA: TGTGCCAGCAGCTTAGCAGGCGGGCACTCCTACGAGCAGTACTTC.

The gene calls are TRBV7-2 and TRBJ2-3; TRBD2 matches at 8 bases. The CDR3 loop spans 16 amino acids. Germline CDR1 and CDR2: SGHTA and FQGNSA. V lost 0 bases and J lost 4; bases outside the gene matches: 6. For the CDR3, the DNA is TGTGCCAGCAGCTTAGCGGCCGGGAGGGGTTCAGATACGCAGTATTTT. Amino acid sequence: CASSLAAGRGSDTQYF.

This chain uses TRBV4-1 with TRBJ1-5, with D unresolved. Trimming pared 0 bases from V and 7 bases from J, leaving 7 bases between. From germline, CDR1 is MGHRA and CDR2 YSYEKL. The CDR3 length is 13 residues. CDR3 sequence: CASSQDLGQPQHF. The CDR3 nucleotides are TGCGCCAGCAGCCAAGATCTAGGACAGCCCCAGCATTTT.

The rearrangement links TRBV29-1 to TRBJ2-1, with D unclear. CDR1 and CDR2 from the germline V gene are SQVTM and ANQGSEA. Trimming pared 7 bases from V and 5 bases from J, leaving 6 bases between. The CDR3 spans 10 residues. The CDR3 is CSAFHNEQFF. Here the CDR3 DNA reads TGCAGCGCTTTCCACAATGAGCAGTTCTTC.

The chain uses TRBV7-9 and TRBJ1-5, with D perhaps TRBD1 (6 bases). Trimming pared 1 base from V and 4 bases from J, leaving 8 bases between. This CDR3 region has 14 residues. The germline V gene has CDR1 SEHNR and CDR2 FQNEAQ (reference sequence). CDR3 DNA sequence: TGTGCCAGCAGCTTAGACAGGGCAAATCAGCCCCAGCATTTT. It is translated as CASSLDRANQPQHF.

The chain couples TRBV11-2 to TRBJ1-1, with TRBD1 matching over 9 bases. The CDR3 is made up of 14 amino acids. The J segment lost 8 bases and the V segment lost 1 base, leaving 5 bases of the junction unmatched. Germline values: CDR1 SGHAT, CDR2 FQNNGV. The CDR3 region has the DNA TGTGCCAGCAGCTTAGTAGGGGGGACAGGGGAAGCTTTCTTT. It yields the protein CASSLVGGTGEAFF.